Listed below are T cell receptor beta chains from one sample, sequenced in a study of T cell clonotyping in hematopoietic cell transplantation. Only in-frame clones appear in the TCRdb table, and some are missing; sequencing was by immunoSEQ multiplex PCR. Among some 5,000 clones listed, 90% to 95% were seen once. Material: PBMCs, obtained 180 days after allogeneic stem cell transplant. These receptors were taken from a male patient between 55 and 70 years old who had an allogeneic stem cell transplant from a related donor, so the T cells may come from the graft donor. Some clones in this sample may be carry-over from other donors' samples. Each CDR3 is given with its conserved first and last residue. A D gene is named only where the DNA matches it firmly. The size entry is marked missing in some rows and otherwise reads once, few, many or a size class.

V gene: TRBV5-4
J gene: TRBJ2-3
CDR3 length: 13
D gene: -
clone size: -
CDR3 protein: CASSEIDTDTQYF
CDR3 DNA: TGTGCCAGCAGCGAAATAGATACAGATACGCAGTATTTT

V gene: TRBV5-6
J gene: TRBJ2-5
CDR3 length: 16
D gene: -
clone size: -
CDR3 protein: CASSFVLRQFQETQYF
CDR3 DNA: TGTGCCAGCAGCTTTGTACTACGGCAATTCCAAGAGACCCAGTACTTC

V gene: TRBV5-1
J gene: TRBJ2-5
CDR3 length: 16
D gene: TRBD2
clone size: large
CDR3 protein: CASSPGLAGGRETQYF
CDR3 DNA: TGCGCCAGCAGCCCGGGACTAGCGGGAGGGCGAGAGACCCAGTACTTC

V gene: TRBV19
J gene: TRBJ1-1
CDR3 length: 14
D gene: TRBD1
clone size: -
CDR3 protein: CASSGTGLRTEAFF
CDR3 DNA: TGTGCCAGTAGTGGGACAGGCCTGAGAACTGAAGCTTTCTTT

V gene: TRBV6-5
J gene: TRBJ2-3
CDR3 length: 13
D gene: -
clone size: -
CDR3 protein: CASSYLGTDTQYF
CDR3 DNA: TGTGCCAGCAGTTACTTGGGAACAGATACGCAGTATTTT

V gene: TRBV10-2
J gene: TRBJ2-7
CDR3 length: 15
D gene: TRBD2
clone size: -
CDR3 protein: CASSEISGRSYEQYF
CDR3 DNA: TGCGCCAGCAGTGAAATCAGCGGGAGGTCCTACGAGCAGTACTTC

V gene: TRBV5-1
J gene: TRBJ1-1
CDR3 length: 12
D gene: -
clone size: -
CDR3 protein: CASSLEGWAAFF
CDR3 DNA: TGCGCCAGCAGCTTGGAAGGATGGGCGGCTTTCTTT

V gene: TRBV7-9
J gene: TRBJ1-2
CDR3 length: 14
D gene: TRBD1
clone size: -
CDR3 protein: CASSGGQGAGGYTF
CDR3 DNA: TGTGCCAGCAGCGGCGGACAGGGGGCGGGTGGCTACACCTTC

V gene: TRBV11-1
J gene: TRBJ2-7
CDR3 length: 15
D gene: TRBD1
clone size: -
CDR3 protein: CASSLLGQGEEEQYF
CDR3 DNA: TGTGCCAGCAGCTTATTGGGACAGGGGGAGGAAGAGCAGTACTTC

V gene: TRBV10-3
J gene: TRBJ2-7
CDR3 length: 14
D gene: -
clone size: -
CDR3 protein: CAISESEEHYEQYF
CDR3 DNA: TGTGCCATCAGTGAGTCTGAGGAGCACTACGAGCAGTACTTC

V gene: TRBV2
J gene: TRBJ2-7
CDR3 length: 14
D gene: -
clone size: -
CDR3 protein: CASSELANSYEQYF
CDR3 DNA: TGTGCCAGCAGTGAACTAGCAAACTCCTACGAGCAGTACTTC

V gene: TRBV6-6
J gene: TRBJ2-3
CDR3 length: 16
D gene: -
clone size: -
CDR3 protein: CASSYAPAKSTDTQYF
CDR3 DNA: TGTGCCAGCAGTTACGCCCCGGCTAAAAGCACAGATACGCAGTATTTT

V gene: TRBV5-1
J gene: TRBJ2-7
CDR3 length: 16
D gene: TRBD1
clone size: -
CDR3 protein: CAGSIQPGQGAYEQYF
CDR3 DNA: TGCGCCGGCAGCATCCAACCGGGACAGGGAGCGTACGAGCAGTACTTC

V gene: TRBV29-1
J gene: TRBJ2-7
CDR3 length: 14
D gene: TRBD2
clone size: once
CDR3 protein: CSASQGAGVIEQYF
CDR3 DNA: TGCAGCGCTTCCCAGGGAGCGGGAGTGATCGAGCAGTACTTC

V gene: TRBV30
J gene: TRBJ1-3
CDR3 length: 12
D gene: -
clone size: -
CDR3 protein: CAWSGDGNTIYF
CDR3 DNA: TGTGCCTGGAGTGGGGATGGAAACACCATATATTTT

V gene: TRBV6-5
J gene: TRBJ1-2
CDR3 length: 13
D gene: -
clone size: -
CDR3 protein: CASSYPGLAGYTF
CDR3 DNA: TGTGCCAGCAGTTACCCCGGACTAGCCGGCTACACCTTC

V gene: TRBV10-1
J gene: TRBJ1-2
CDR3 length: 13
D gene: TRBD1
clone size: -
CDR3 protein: CASMGQALYGYTF
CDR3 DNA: TGCGCCAGCATGGGACAGGCCCTCTATGGCTACACCTTC

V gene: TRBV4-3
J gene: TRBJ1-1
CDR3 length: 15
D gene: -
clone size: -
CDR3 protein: CASSQGQPMNTEAFF
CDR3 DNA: TGCGCCAGCAGCCAAGGCCAGCCCATGAACACTGAAGCTTTCTTT

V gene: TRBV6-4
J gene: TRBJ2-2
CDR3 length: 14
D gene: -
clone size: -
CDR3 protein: CASSDSSQAGELFF
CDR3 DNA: TGTGCCAGCAGTGACTCGAGTCAGGCCGGGGAGCTGTTTTTT

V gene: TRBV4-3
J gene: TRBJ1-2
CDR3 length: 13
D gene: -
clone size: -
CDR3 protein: CASSQQSGYGYTF
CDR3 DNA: TGCGCCAGCAGCCAGCAAAGCGGCTATGGCTACACCTTC

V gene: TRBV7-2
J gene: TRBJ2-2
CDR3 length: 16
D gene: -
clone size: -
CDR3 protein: CASSEFGGQGSGELFF
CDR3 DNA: TGTGCCAGCAGCGAATTCGGGGGCCAGGGTTCCGGGGAGCTGTTTTTT

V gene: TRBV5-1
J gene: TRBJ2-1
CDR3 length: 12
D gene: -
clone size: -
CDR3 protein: CASSLHFIEQFF
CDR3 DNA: TGCGCCAGCAGCTTGCACTTTATTGAGCAGTTCTTC

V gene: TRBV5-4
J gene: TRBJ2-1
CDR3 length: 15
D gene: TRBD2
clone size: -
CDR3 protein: CASSSKRGAYNEQFF
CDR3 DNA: TGTGCCAGCAGCTCTAAGCGGGGGGCCTACAATGAGCAGTTCTTC